This T cell receptor beta chain was observed in a study of shared clonotypes between healthy human individuals. Study at large: A couple of women and a few men aged 18 to 49 made up the donors. The plates for each donor numbered three CD4 naive, three CD4 memory, two CD8 naive and one CD8 memory. Points from the study as a whole: With a few donors compared, approximately 5% of naive CD4 clonotypes were shared.

The study drew its donors from healthy HIV-negative adults without recent acute infections or vaccinations. Points on this clone: The antigen is unknown.

CDR3 length equals 18 residues. CDR1 and CDR2 (germline): SGHVS, FQNEAQ. The germline V and J ends were trimmed by 4 bases and 8 bases, with 27 bases remaining between them. Libraries were prepared by immunoSEQ multiplex PCR; TCRdb keeps only in-frame clonotypes and omits some of them. The sample carries over a million clones, around 97% recorded once. The sample taken for sequencing was naive CD4+ T cells sorted from blood. Sample subset: CD45RA+ positively selected. This sequence was found in a man aged 25 to 40 in good health. The chain uses TRBV7-8 and TRBJ2-1; possibly TRBD2 for D (6 bases). CDR3 loop: CASSYESRGVHREYEQFF. CDR3 DNA sequence: TGTGCCAGCAGCTACGAGTCGAGGGGCGTCCACCGGGAGTATGAGCAGTTCTTC.